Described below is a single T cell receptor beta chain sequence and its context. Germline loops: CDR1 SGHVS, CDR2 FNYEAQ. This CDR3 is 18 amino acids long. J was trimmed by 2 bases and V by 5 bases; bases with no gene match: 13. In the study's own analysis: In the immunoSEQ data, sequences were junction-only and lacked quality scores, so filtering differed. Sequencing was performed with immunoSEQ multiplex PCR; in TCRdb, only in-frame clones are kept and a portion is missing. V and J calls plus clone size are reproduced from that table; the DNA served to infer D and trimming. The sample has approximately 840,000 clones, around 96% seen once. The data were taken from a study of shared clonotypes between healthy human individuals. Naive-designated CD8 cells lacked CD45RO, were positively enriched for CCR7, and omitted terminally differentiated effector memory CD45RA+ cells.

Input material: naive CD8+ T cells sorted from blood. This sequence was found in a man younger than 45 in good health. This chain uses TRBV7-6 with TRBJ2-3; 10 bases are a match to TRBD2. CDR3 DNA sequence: TGTGCCAGCAGCCCCGCTCTAGCGGGAGTTCAGGTCACAGATACGCAGTATTTT. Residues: CASSPALAGVQVTDTQYF.